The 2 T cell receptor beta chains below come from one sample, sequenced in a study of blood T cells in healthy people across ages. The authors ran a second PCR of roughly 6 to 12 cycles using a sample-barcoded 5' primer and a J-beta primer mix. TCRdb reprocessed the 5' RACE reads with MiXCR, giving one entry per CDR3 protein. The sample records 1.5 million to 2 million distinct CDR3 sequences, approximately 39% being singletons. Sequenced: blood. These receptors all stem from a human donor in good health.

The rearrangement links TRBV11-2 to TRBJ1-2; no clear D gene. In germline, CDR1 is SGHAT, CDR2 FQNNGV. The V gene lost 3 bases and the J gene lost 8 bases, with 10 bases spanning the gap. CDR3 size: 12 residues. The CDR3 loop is CASSFQPGGYTF. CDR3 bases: TGTGCCAGCAGCTTCCAGCCCGGAGGCTACACCTTC.

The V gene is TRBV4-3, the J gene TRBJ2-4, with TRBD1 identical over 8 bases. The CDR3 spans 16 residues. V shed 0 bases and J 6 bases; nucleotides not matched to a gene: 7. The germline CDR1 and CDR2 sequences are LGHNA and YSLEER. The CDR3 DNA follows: TGCGCCAGCAGCCAAGATCTGAGCAGGGGGCTAAACATTCAGTACTTC. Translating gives CASSQDLSRGLNIQYF.